This is a list of T cell receptor beta chains from one sample in a study of cytomegalovirus exposure and HLA in healthy donors. Sequenced by immunoSEQ multiplex PCR; TCRdb stores in-frame clones only, minus some. In the table there are roughly 130,000 clones, 60% to 75% of which are singletons. Material: PBMCs. These receptors all stem from a woman in her forties or fifties in good health and CMV-seropositive. Both conserved end residues are part of each CDR3. Each record gives: CDR3 DNA, CDR3 protein, V gene, clone size, D gene, J gene. A D gene is named only where the DNA matches it firmly. Clone sizes are given selectively: once, few, many, or a class where the clone is expanded.

CDR3nt: TGCGCCAGCAGCTTGGCGGGGACTAGGGCCAACGTCCTGACTTTC
CDR3aa: CASSLAGTRANVLTF
v_gene: TRBV5-1
abundance: .
d_gene: TRBD2
j_gene: TRBJ2-6

CDR3nt: TGTGCCAGCAGCTTAGCCAGGAATATGAACACTGAAGCTTTCTTT
CDR3aa: CASSLARNMNTEAFF
v_gene: TRBV11-1
abundance: few
d_gene: .
j_gene: TRBJ1-1

CDR3nt: TGCAGCGTTGAAGGGACAGCGAACACCGGGGAGCTGTTTTTT
CDR3aa: CSVEGTANTGELFF
v_gene: TRBV29-1
abundance: .
d_gene: .
j_gene: TRBJ2-2

CDR3nt: TGTGCCAGTAGTATTTCCAGGCGTGACGCAGATACGCAGTATTTT
CDR3aa: CASSISRRDADTQYF
v_gene: TRBV19
abundance: .
d_gene: .
j_gene: TRBJ2-3

CDR3nt: TGTGCCAGCAGCTTAACCGGAGGGGAGACCCAGTACTTC
CDR3aa: CASSLTGGETQYF
v_gene: TRBV7-2
abundance: .
d_gene: .
j_gene: TRBJ2-5

CDR3nt: TGCAGCGTTGAAGCTAACCTCGGGACAGTCTATGGCTACACCTTC
CDR3aa: CSVEANLGTVYGYTF
v_gene: TRBV29-1
abundance: .
d_gene: TRBD1
j_gene: TRBJ1-2

CDR3nt: TGTGCCAGCAGCTTAGCCCCGCCACAGGGAAGGTCCTATGGCTACACCTTC
CDR3aa: CASSLAPPQGRSYGYTF
v_gene: TRBV11-3
abundance: .
d_gene: .
j_gene: TRBJ1-2

CDR3nt: TGTGCCAGCACGCGACTAGCGGGGGGGGAGCAGTTCTTC
CDR3aa: CASTRLAGGEQFF
v_gene: TRBV27
abundance: .
d_gene: TRBD2
j_gene: TRBJ2-1

CDR3nt: TGTGCCAGCAAGCAGGTGAGCTCCTACGAGCAGTACTTC
CDR3aa: CASKQVSSYEQYF
v_gene: TRBV6-1
abundance: .
d_gene: .
j_gene: TRBJ2-7

CDR3nt: TGTGCCAGCAGTGAATCCGGGACAGATCGTGGCTACACCTTC
CDR3aa: CASSESGTDRGYTF
v_gene: TRBV6-1
abundance: .
d_gene: TRBD1
j_gene: TRBJ1-2

CDR3nt: TGTGCCAGCAGCCTAGGTCCCCATGCCTCCGACGGGGAGCTGTTTTTT
CDR3aa: CASSLGPHASDGELFF
v_gene: TRBV5-4
abundance: once
d_gene: .
j_gene: TRBJ2-2

CDR3nt: TGTGCCAGCAGCATTGGACAGACCGTGAACACTGAAGCTTTCTTT
CDR3aa: CASSIGQTVNTEAFF
v_gene: TRBV5-4
abundance: few
d_gene: .
j_gene: TRBJ1-1

CDR3nt: TGTGCCTCACGGGGTCCCCTAGAGACCCAGTACTTC
CDR3aa: CASRGPLETQYF
v_gene: TRBV2
abundance: .
d_gene: .
j_gene: TRBJ2-5

CDR3nt: TGTGCCAGCAGTTCGACTCTGGGAACTAATGAAAAACTGTTTTTT
CDR3aa: CASSSTLGTNEKLFF
v_gene: TRBV27
abundance: .
d_gene: .
j_gene: TRBJ1-4

CDR3nt: TGTGCCAGCAGCCAAGGCGGGCTTGAAGCTTTCTTT
CDR3aa: CASSQGGLEAFF
v_gene: TRBV14
abundance: .
d_gene: .
j_gene: TRBJ1-1

CDR3nt: TGTGCCAGCAGCTTGACTAGAGAGACCCAGTACTTC
CDR3aa: CASSLTRETQYF
v_gene: TRBV7-2
abundance: .
d_gene: .
j_gene: TRBJ2-5

CDR3nt: TGTGCCAGCAGCTTACCTAGCGGAGACACAGATACGCAGTATTTT
CDR3aa: CASSLPSGDTDTQYF
v_gene: TRBV7-2
abundance: .
d_gene: TRBD2
j_gene: TRBJ2-3

CDR3nt: TGTGCCAGCAGCTTATCCCAGGTCAAACTGTTTTTT
CDR3aa: CASSLSQVKLFF
v_gene: TRBV7-9
abundance: few
d_gene: .
j_gene: TRBJ1-4

CDR3nt: TGTGCCAGCAGTCAAAGGAGGGAGCGGGGGATCCATGAGCAGTTCTTC
CDR3aa: CASSQRRERGIHEQFF
v_gene: TRBV27
abundance: .
d_gene: TRBD2
j_gene: TRBJ2-1

CDR3nt: TGTGCCAGCAGTCCCGGGAGAGGGGATGGCAATGAGCAGTTCTTC
CDR3aa: CASSPGRGDGNEQFF
v_gene: TRBV6-6
abundance: .
d_gene: .
j_gene: TRBJ2-1

CDR3nt: TGTGCCAGCAGTGGCCAACCGGGACAGGGGAGATTGGGCGAGCAGTTCTTC
CDR3aa: CASSGQPGQGRLGEQFF
v_gene: TRBV6-1
abundance: .
d_gene: TRBD1
j_gene: TRBJ2-1

CDR3nt: TGTGCCACCAGCAGACGATTGGATTTGGGGGGTGGGACCCAGTACTTC
CDR3aa: CATSRRLDLGGGTQYF
v_gene: TRBV15
abundance: .
d_gene: .
j_gene: TRBJ2-5

CDR3nt: TGTGCCAGCAGCACCTGGACAGGGGCTGAAGCTTTCTTT
CDR3aa: CASSTWTGAEAFF
v_gene: TRBV7-6
abundance: few
d_gene: TRBD1
j_gene: TRBJ1-1

CDR3nt: TGTGCCATCAGTGAGAAGCGGGACCTAGCCAAAAACATTCAGTACTTC
CDR3aa: CAISEKRDLAKNIQYF
v_gene: TRBV10-3
abundance: .
d_gene: TRBD2
j_gene: TRBJ2-4

CDR3nt: TGTGCCAGCAGCCTCAGGGGTTGGGGAGACTATGGCTACACCTTC
CDR3aa: CASSLRGWGDYGYTF
v_gene: TRBV5-6
abundance: .
d_gene: .
j_gene: TRBJ1-2

CDR3nt: TGCGCCAGCAGCTTGGTGACGGGGAACGAGCAGTACTTC
CDR3aa: CASSLVTGNEQYF
v_gene: TRBV5-1
abundance: .
d_gene: .
j_gene: TRBJ2-7

CDR3nt: TGTGCCAGCAGTGAAGGACAGCGACATGGCTACACCTTC
CDR3aa: CASSEGQRHGYTF
v_gene: TRBV2
abundance: .
d_gene: .
j_gene: TRBJ1-2

CDR3nt: TGTGCCAGCAGTTTAACAGGGGGTGAAAAACTGTTTTTT
CDR3aa: CASSLTGGEKLFF
v_gene: TRBV6-1
abundance: .
d_gene: TRBD1
j_gene: TRBJ1-4

CDR3nt: TGTGCCGCGAAACAGGGGACCTACGAGCAGTACTTC
CDR3aa: CAAKQGTYEQYF
v_gene: TRBV30
abundance: .
d_gene: TRBD1
j_gene: TRBJ2-7

CDR3nt: TGCGCCAGCAAGGCTAGCGGGGGTACAGATACGCAGTATTTT
CDR3aa: CASKASGGTDTQYF
v_gene: TRBV10-2
abundance: .
d_gene: TRBD2
j_gene: TRBJ2-3

CDR3nt: TGTGCCAGCAAGGAGCGGCAGAGGGATGAAAAACTGTTTTTT
CDR3aa: CASKERQRDEKLFF
v_gene: TRBV27
abundance: .
d_gene: .
j_gene: TRBJ1-4

CDR3nt: TGCGCCAGCAGCTTGAGTACTAGCGGAGCGGATACGCAGTATTTT
CDR3aa: CASSLSTSGADTQYF
v_gene: TRBV5-1
abundance: .
d_gene: TRBD2
j_gene: TRBJ2-3

CDR3nt: TGTGCCAGCTCGCCACGGGGGGGCGTCGTCTACGAGCAGTACTTC
CDR3aa: CASSPRGGVVYEQYF
v_gene: TRBV18
abundance: .
d_gene: TRBD2
j_gene: TRBJ2-7

CDR3nt: TGTCCCAGCAGGGCGCGGGGGGACTATAATTCACCCCTCCACTTT
CDR3aa: CPSRARGDYNSPLHF
v_gene: TRBV9
abundance: .
d_gene: .
j_gene: TRBJ1-6

CDR3nt: TGTGCCAGCAGCCGGACAGGGCAAGAGACCCAGTACTTC
CDR3aa: CASSRTGQETQYF
v_gene: TRBV5-5
abundance: .
d_gene: TRBD1
j_gene: TRBJ2-5

CDR3nt: TGTGCCAGCAGCGTAGGACTAGTAGGCGGGACCCAGTACTTC
CDR3aa: CASSVGLVGGTQYF
v_gene: TRBV9
abundance: .
d_gene: .
j_gene: TRBJ2-5

CDR3nt: TGTGCCAGTAGCCAGGGGGGCCCCAATCAGCCCCAGCATTTT
CDR3aa: CASSQGGPNQPQHF
v_gene: TRBV19
abundance: .
d_gene: TRBD1
j_gene: TRBJ1-5

CDR3nt: TGTGCCAGCAAGGAGCGGCAGAGAAACACCATATATTTT
CDR3aa: CASKERQRNTIYF
v_gene: TRBV11-3
abundance: few
d_gene: .
j_gene: TRBJ1-3

CDR3nt: TGTGCCAGCAGCTTTAGGACAGCCTATGGCTACACCTTC
CDR3aa: CASSFRTAYGYTF
v_gene: TRBV7-2
abundance: .
d_gene: .
j_gene: TRBJ1-2

CDR3nt: TGTGCCAGCAGTCAGGCCGGGACTAGCGACTACGAGCAGTACTTC
CDR3aa: CASSQAGTSDYEQYF
v_gene: TRBV27
abundance: .
d_gene: TRBD2
j_gene: TRBJ2-7